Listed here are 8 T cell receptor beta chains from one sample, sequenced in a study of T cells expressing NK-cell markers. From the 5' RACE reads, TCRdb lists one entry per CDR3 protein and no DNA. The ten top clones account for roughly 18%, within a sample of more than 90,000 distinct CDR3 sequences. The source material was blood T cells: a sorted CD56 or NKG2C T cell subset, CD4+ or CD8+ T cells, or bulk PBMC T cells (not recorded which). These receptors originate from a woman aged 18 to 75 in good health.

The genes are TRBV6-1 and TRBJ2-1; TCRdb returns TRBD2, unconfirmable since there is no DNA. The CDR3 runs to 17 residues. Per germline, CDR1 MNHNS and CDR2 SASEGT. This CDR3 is CASSEDSPLAGVYEQFF.

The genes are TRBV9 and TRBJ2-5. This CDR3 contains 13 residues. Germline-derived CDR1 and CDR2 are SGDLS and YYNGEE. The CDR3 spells CASSVLGLETQYF.

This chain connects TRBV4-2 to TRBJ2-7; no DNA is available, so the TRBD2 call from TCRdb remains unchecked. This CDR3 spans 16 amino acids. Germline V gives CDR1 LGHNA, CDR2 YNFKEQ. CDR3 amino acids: CASSRPGTSGGNEQYF.

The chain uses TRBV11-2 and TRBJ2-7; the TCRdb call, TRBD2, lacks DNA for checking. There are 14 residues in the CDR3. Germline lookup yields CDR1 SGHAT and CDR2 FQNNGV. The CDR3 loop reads CASSPPGNSYEQYF.

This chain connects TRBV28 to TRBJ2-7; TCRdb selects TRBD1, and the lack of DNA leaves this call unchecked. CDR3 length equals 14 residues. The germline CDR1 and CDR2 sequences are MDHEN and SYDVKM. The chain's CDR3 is CASSFGTKPYEQYF. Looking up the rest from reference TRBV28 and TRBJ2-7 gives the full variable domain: DVKVTQSSRYLVKRTGEKVFLECVQDMDHENMFWYRQDPGLGLRLIYFSYDVKMKEKGDIPEGYSVSREKKERFSLILESASTNQTSMYLCASSFGTKPYEQYFGPGTRLTVT.

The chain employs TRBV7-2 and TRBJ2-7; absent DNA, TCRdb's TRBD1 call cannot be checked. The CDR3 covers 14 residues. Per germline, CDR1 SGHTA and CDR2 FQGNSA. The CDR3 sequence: CASSPGTGIHEQYF.

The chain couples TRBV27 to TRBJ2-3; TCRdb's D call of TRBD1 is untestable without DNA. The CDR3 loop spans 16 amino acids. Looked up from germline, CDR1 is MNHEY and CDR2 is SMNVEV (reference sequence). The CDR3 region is CASRPWGSPSTDTQYF.

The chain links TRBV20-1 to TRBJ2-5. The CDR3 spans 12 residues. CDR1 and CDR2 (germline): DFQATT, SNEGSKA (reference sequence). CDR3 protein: CSARYDQETQYF.